This T cell receptor (beta chain) was observed in a study of blood T cell repertoires in COVID-19. Study-level background: Samples taken during acute and convalescent COVID-19 were collected in the United States, Italy and Spain.

This CDR3 comprises 15 residues. Per germline, CDR1 MNHEY and CDR2 SMNVEV (reference sequence). V lost 8 bases, J lost 5 bases, and 14 bases stayed unmatched. Clones were read by immunoSEQ multiplex PCR, and TCRdb kept only the in-frame ones, dropping some. The table has 320,000 or so clones, around 90% seen once; the top ten hold roughly 5.2%. The chain has TRBV27 and TRBJ2-5; 7 positions agree with TRBD1. The sample was PBMCs or T cells enriched from blood (not recorded which). The sequence was obtained from a man aged 55 to 70 who had recovered from COVID-19. The CDR3 is CASGSWGQSGETQYF. For the CDR3, the DNA is TGTGCCAGCGGCTCATGGGGACAGTCCGGTGAGACCCAGTACTTC.